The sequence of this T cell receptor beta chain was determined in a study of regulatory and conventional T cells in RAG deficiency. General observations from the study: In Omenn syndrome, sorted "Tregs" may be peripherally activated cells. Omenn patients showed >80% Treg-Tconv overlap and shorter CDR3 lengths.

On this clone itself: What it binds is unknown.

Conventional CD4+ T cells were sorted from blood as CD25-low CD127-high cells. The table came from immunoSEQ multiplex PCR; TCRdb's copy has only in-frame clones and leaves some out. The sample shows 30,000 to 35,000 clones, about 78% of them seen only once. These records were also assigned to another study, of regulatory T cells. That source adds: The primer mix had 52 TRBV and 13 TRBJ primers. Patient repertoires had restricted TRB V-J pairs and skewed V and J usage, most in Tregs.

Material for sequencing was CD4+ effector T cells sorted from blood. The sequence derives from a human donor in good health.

The DNA of the CDR3 is TGTGCCAGCAGCTCCCACAGGGAAAGAATAGCCGGGGAGCTGTTTTTT. This codes for CASSSHRERIAGELFF. The J gene is TRBJ2-2, the V gene TRBV4-2; tentatively, D is TRBD1 (6 bases). The CDR3 has 16 residues. Germline-derived CDR1 and CDR2 are LGHNA and YNFKEQ. V lost 5 bases to trimming and J lost 6 bases, with 19 bases between them.